This T cell receptor beta chain emerged from a study of blood T cell repertoires in COVID-19. Allocation to cohorts depended on clinical history reported by the participants. All recovered Cohort 3 donors got two negative PCRs, got clearance, or saw symptom resolution. The protocol was immunoSEQ multiplex PCR, while the TCRdb copy is restricted to in-frame clones and leaves out a portion. The table includes 150,000 to 200,000 clones, around 80% detected once. The CDR3 covers 15 residues. Trimming left V 5 bases short and J 3 bases short, with 15 bases between. From germline, CDR1 is SGDLS and CDR2 YYNGEE.

The specimen sequenced was PBMCs or T cells enriched from blood (not recorded which). The chain combines TRBV9 with TRBJ2-1; D unclear. The receptor's source is a woman aged 55-70 years who had recovered from COVID-19. CDR3 residues: CASSTTGESYNEQFF. In DNA, the CDR3 is TGTGCCAGCAGTACTACCGGCGAAAGCTACAATGAGCAGTTCTTC.